This T cell receptor beta chain was observed in a study of OX40 agonist ivuxolimab in advanced cancers. Study context: Patients enrolled in dose escalation were diagnosed with hepatocellular carcinoma, melanoma, renal cell or head and neck cancer. Points from the study as a whole: Clonal expansion from baseline to week 6 occurred in both CD4+ and CD8+ T cells.

On this clone itself: Its target is unknown.

Generated by immunoSEQ multiplex PCR, the TCRdb table keeps only in-frame clones and is missing some. The table has approximately 45,000 clones, roughly 90% seen once. Looked up from germline, CDR1 is LNHDA and CDR2 is SQIVND (reference sequence). The CDR3 is 15 residues long. Trimming removed 10 bases from V and 2 bases from J, with 18 bases in between. The sequence was collected from an adult with an advanced solid tumor such as melanoma, head and neck, liver or kidney cancer. The starting material was CD4+ or CD8+ T cells sorted from blood, obtained in a trial of the OX40 agonist ivuxolimab. The J gene is TRBJ1-5, the V gene TRBV19; a possible D gene is TRBD1 (5 bases). CDR3 in amino acids: CATSAGVWGNQPQHF. The CDR3 DNA is TGTGCCACCTCAGCGGGGGTATGGGGCAATCAGCCCCAGCATTTT.